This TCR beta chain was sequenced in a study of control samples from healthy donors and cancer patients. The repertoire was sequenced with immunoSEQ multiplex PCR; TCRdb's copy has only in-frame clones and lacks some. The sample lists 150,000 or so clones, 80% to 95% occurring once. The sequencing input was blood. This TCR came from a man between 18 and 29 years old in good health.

The CDR3: CASSLDAAGGDGYTF. For the CDR3, the DNA is TGTGCCAGCAGCTTGGACGCGGCAGGGGGCGATGGCTACACCTTC. The chain employs TRBV5-5 and TRBJ1-2; 8 positions match TRBD1. The V gene end was trimmed by 0 bases and the J gene end by 6 bases; junction bases not matched to a gene: 7. Germline V gene lookup returns CDR1 SGHKS and CDR2 YYEKEE (reference sequence). CDR3 size: 15 residues. Full variable domain (outside the CDR3, taken from reference TRBV5-5 and TRBJ1-2): DAGVTQSPTHLIKTRGQQVTLRCSPISGHKSVSWYQQVLGQGPQFIFQYYEKEERGRGNFPDRFSARQFPNYSSELNVNALLLGDSALYLCASSLDAAGGDGYTFGSGTRLTVV.